This T cell receptor (beta chain) was found in a study of Ad26.COV2.S vaccination and SARS-CoV-2 variants. V was shortened by 0 bases and J by 9 bases, with 12 bases between the two germline ends. This CDR3 region has 13 residues. CDR1 SGDLS and CDR2 YYNGEE come from the germline V gene. Treatment reported: around 19 received Ad26.COV2.S at low or high dose, single or two shots; five or six received placebo; per-sample allocation not given. Specimen acquisition occurred on day 63 following the initial vaccine or placebo injection. Wuhan-strain spike was delivered by a replication-incompetent Ad26 vector. Study-wide findings and caveats: After vaccination, reports described spike-specific CD8+ and CD4+ T cell responses as showing substantial breadth. Measurement of non-spike TCR breadth gave similar results in vaccine and placebo recipients.

On this clone: The antigen remains unidentified.

Measured with immunoSEQ multiplex PCR; TCRdb has only the in-frame clones, and not every one. Counted here are 350,000 to 500,000 clones, 80% to 95% occurring once; the ten biggest clones make up around 4.2%. Specimen: peripheral blood, collected in a trial of Ad26.COV2.S vaccine versus placebo. This receptor was identified in a person between 18 and 59 years old who received the Ad26.COV2.S COVID-19 vaccine or a placebo. The rearrangement joins TRBV9 to TRBJ1-1, with no clear D. The chain's CDR3 is CASSVGEGAQAFF. The CDR3 DNA follows: TGTGCCAGCAGCGTAGGAGAGGGCGCCCAAGCTTTCTTT.